This T cell receptor (beta chain) came from a study of blood T cell repertoires in COVID-19. Background on the study: Sites in the United States, Italy and Spain provided acute and convalescent COVID-19 samples.

From germline, CDR1 is GTSNPN and CDR2 SVGIG (reference sequence). Trimming took 2 bases from V and 6 from J, leaving 11 bases between them. The CDR3 spans 14 residues. How the authors handled the data: Reference gene primer amplification yielded estimated nucleated cell counts. TCRdb keeps only in-frame clones here, not all; method: immunoSEQ multiplex PCR. That table furnishes V, J and clone size, whereas the DNA furnished D and trimming. The data hold 350,000 or so clones, with about nine tenths observed a single time. This chain connects TRBV30 to TRBJ1-6, with TRBD1 as a possible D gene (5 bases). This TCR derives from a woman in her fifties or sixties with COVID-19, enrolled during active disease. Source material: peripheral blood. CDR3 protein: CAWSTLTVNSPLHF. CDR3 nucleotides: TGTGCCTGGAGTACTTTGACAGTTAATTCACCCCTCCACTTT. The full variable domain, with the rest looked up from reference TRBV30 and TRBJ1-6, is SQTIHQWPATLVQPVGSPLSLECTVEGTSNPNLYWYRQAAGRGLQLLFYSVGIGQISSEVPQNLSASRPQDRQFILSSKKLLLSDSGFYLCAWSTLTVNSPLHFGNGTRLTVT.